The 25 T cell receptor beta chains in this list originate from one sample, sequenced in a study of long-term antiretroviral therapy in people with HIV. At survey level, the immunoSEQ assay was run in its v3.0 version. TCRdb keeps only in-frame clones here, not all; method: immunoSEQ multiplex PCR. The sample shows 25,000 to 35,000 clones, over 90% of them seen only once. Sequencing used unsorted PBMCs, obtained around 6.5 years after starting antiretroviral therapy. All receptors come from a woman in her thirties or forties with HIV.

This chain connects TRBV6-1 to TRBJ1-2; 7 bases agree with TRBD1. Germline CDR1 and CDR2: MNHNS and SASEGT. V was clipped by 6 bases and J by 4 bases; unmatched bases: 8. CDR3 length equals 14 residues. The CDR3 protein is CASSSGGRGYGYTF. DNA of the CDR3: TGTGCCAGCAGCTCAGGGGGAAGGGGCTATGGCTACACCTTC.

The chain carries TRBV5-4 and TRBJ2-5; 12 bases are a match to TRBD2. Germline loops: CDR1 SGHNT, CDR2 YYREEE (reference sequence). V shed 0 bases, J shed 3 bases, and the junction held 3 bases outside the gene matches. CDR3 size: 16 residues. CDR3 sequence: CASSLELAGGEETQYF. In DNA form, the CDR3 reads TGTGCCAGCAGCTTGGAACTAGCGGGGGGAGAAGAGACCCAGTACTTC.

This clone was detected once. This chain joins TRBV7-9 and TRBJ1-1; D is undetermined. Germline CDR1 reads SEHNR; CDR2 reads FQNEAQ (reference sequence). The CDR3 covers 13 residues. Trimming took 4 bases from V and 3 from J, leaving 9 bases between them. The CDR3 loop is CASSSGGDTEAFF. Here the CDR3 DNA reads TGTGCCAGCAGCTCCGGCGGCGACACTGAAGCTTTCTTT.

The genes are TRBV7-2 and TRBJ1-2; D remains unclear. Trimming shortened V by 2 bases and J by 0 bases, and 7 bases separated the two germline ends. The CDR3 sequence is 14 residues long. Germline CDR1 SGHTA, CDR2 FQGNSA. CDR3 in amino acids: CASSLLDSNYGYTF. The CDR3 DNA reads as TGTGCCAGCAGCTTACTGGATTCTAACTATGGCTACACCTTC.

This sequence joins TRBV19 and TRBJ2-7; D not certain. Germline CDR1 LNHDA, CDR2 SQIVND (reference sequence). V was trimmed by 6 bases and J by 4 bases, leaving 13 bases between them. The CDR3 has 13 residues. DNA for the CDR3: TGTGCCAGTAGCTCCGCCCAGCTATACGAGCAGTACTTC. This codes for CASSSAQLYEQYF.

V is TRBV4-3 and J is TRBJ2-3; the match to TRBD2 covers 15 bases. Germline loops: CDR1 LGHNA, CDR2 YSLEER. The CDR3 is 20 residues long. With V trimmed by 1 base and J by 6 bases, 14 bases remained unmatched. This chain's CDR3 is CASSQAEPGLAGGVRDTQYF. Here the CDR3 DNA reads TGCGCCAGCAGCCAAGCGGAGCCGGGACTAGCGGGGGGCGTTAGGGATACGCAGTATTTT.

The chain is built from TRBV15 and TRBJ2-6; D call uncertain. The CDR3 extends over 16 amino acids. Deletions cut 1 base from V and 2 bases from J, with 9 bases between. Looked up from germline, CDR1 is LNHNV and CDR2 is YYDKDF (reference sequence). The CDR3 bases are TGTGCCACCAGCAGAGGTCAGGAGCCTGGGGCCAACGTCCTGACTTTC. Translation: CATSRGQEPGANVLTF. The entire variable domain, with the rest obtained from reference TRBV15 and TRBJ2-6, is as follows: DAMVIQNPRYQVTQFGKPVTLSCSQTLNHNVMYWYQQKSSQAPKLLFHYYDKDFNNEADTPDNFQSRRPNTSFCFLDIRSPGLGDTAMYLCATSRGQEPGANVLTFGAGSRLTVL.

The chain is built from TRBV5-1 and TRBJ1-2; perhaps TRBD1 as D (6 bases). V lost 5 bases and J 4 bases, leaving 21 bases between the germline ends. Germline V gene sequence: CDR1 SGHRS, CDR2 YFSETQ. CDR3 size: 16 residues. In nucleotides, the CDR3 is TGCGCCAGCAGTCTTGTCGGGGGCGTACCCCTCTATGGCTACACCTTC. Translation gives CASSLVGGVPLYGYTF. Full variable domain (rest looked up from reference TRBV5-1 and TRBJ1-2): KAGVTQTPRYLIKTRGQQVTLSCSPISGHRSVSWYQQTPGQGLQFLFEYFSETQRNKGNFPGRFSGRQFSNSRSEMNVSTLELGDSALYLCASSLVGGVPLYGYTFGSGTRLTVV.

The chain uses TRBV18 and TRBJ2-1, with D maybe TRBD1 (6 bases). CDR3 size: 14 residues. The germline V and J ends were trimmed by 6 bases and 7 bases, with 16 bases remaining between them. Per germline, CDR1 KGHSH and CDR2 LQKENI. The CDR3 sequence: CASSPRGGQNEQFF. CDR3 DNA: TGTGCCAGCTCCCCAAGAGGGGGACAAAATGAGCAGTTCTTC.

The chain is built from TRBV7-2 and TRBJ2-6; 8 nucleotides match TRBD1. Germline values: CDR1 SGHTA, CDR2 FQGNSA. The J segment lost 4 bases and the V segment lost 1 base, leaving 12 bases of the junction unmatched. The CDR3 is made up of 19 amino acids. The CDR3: CASSLGVGQGATGANVLTF. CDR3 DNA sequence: TGTGCCAGCAGCTTAGGCGTGGGCCAGGGGGCGACCGGGGCCAACGTCCTGACTTTC.

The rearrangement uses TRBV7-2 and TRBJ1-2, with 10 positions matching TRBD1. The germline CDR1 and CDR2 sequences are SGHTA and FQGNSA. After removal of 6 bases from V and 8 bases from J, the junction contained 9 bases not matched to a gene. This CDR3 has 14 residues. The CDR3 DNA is TGTGCCAGCAGGCCCAACGGGGACAGGGGAGGCTACACCTTC. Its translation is CASRPNGDRGGYTF.

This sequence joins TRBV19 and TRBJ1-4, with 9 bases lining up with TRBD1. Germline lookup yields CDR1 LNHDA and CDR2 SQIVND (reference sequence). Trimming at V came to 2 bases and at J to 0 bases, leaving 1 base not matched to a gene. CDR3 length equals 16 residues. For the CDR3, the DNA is TGTGCCAGTAGTATACGGACAGGGGCAACTAATGAAAAACTGTTTTTT. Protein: CASSIRTGATNEKLFF.

The CDR3 sequence: CASSGQGAGTEAFF. Here the CDR3 DNA reads TGTGCCAGCAGCGGACAGGGGGCAGGGACTGAAGCTTTCTTT. This chain joins TRBV6-6 and TRBJ1-1, with 11 positions matching TRBD1. This CDR3 has 14 residues. Germline loops: CDR1 MNHNY, CDR2 SVGAGI (reference sequence). J was trimmed by 5 bases and V by 6 bases; bases with no gene match: 5.

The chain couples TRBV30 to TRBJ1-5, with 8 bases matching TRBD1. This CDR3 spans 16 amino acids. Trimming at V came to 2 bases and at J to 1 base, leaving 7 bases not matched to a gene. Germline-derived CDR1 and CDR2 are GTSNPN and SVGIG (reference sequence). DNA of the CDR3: TGTGCCTGGAGTTGGGGTCAGGGGGCGAGCAATCAGCCCCAGCATTTT. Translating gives CAWSWGQGASNQPQHF.

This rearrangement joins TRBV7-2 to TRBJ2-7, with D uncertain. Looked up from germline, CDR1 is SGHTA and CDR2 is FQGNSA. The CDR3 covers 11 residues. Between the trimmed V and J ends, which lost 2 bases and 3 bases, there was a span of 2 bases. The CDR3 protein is CASSLYYEQYF. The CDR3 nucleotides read TGTGCCAGCAGCTTATACTACGAGCAGTACTTC.

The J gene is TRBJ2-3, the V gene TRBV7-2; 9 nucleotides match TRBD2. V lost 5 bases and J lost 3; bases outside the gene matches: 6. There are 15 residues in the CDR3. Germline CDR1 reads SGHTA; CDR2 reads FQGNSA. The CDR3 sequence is CASSAGGPLTDTQYF. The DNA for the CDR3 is TGTGCCAGCAGCGCGGGGGGGCCCTTAACAGATACGCAGTATTTT.

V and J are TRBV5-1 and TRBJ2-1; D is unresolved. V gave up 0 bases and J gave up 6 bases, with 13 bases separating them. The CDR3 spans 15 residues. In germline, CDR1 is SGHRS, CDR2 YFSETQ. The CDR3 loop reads CASSLGRALVNEQFF. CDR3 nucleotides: TGCGCCAGCAGCTTGGGACGGGCGCTGGTCAATGAGCAGTTCTTC.

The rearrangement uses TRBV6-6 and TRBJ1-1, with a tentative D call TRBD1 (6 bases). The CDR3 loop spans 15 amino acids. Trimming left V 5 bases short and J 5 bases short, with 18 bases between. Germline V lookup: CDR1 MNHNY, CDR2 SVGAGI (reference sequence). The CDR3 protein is CASSPRGGLGTEAFF. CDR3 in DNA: TGTGCCAGCAGTCCGCGCGGGGGGCTAGGTACTGAAGCTTTCTTT.

CDR3 in DNA: TGTGCCAGCAGCGTAACTTCGGCCAACACTGAAGCTTTCTTT. Protein product: CASSVTSANTEAFF. This sequence joins TRBV9 and TRBJ1-1; D is uncertain. The V and J ends lost 1 base and 2 bases respectively, with 9 bases between them. This CDR3 contains 14 residues. Germline V CDR1 and CDR2: SGDLS, YYNGEE.

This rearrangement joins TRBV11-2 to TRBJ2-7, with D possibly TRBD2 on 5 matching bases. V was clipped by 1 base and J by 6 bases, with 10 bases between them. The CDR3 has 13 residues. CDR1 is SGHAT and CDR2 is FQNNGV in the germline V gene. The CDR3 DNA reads TGTGCCAGCAGCTTAGGTGCGGCGGGCGAGCAGTACTTC. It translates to CASSLGAAGEQYF.

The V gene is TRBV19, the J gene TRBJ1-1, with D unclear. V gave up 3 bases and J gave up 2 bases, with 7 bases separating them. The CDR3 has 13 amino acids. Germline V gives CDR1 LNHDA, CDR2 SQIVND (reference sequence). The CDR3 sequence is CASSIKINTEAFF. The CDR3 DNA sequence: TGTGCCAGTAGTATTAAGATTAACACTGAAGCTTTCTTT. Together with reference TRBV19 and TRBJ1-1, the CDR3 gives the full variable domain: DGGITQSPKYLFRKEGQNVTLSCEQNLNHDAMYWYRQDPGQGLRLIYYSQIVNDFQKGDIAEGYSVSREKKESFPLTVTSAQKNPTAFYLCASSIKINTEAFFGQGTRLTVV.

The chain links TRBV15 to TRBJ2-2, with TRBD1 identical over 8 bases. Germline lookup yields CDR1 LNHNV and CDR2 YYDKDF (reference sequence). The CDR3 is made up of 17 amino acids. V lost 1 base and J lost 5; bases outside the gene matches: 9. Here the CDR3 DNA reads TGTGCCACCAGCAGAGGGGTACCGGGACAGGTGACCGGGGAGCTGTTTTTT. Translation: CATSRGVPGQVTGELFF.

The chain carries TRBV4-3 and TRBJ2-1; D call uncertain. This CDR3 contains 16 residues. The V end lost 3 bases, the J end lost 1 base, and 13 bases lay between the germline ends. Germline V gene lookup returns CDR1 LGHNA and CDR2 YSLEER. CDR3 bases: TGCGCCAGCAGCCAGGTAGTCCTTGGATCCTACAATGAGCAGTTCTTC. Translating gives CASSQVVLGSYNEQFF.

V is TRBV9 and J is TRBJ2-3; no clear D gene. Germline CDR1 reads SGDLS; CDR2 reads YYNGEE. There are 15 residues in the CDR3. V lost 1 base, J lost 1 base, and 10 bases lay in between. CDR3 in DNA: TGTGCCAGCAGCGTAACTGAATTACGCACAGATACGCAGTATTTT. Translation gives CASSVTELRTDTQYF.

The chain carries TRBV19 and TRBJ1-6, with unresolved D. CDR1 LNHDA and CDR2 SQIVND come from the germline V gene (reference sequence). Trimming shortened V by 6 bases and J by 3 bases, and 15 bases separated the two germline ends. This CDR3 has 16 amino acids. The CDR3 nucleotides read TGTGCCAGTAGATCCACCCGGGAGATCTATAATTCACCCCTCCACTTT. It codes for CASRSTREIYNSPLHF.